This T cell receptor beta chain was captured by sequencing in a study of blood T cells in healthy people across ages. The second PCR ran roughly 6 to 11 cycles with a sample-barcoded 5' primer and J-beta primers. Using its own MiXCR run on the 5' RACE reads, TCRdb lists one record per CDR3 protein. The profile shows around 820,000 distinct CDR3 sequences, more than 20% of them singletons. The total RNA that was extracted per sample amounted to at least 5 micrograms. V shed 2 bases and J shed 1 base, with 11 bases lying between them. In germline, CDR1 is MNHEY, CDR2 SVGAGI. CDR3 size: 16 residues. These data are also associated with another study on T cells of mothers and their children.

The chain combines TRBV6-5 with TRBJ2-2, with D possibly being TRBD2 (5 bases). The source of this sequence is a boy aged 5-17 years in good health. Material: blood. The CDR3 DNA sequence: TGTGCCAGCAGTTACCGGACGGACTTGAACACCGGGGAGCTGTTTTTT. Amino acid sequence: CASSYRTDLNTGELFF.